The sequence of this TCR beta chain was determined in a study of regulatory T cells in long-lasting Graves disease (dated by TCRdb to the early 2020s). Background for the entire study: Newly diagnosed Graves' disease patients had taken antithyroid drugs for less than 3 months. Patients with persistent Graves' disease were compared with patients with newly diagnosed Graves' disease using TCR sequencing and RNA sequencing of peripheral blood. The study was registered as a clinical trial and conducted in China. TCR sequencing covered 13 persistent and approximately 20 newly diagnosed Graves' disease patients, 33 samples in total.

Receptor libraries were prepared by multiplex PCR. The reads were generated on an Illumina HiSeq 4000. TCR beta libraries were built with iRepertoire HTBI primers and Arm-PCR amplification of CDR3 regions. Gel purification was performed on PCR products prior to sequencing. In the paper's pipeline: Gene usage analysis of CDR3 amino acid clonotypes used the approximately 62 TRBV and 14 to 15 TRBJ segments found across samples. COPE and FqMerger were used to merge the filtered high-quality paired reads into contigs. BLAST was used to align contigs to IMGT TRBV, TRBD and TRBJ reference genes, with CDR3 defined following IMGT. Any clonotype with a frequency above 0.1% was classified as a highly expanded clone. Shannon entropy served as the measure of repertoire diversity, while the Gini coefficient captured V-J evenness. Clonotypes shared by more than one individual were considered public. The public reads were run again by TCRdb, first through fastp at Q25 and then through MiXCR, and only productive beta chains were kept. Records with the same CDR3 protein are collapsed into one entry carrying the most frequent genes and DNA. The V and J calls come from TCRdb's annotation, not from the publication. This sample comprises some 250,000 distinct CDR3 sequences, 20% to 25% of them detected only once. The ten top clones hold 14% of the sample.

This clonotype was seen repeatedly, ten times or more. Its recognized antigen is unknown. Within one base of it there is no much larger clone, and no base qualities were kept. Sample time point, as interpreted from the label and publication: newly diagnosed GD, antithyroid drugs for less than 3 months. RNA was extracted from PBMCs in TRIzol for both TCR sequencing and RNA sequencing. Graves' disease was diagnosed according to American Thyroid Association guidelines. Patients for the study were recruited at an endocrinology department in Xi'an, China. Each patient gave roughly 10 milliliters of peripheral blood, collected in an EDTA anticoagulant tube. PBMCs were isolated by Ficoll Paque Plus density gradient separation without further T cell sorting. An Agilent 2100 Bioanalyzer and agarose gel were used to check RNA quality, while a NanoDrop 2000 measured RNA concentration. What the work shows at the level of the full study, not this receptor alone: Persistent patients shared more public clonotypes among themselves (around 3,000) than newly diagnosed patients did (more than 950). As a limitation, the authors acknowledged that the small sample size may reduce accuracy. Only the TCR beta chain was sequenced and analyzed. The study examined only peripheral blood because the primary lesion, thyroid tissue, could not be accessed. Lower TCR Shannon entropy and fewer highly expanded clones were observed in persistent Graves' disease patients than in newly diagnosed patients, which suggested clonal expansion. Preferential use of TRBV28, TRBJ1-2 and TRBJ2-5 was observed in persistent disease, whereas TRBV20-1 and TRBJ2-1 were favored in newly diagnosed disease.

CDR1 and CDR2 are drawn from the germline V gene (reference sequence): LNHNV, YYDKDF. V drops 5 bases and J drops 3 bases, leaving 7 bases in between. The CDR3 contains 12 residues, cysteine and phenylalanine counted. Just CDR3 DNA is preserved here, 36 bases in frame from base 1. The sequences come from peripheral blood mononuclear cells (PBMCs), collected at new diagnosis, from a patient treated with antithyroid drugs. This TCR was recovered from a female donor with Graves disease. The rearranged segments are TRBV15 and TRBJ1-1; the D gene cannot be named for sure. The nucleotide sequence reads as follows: TGTGCCACCAGCTCGACGCACACTGAAGCTTTCTTT. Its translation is CATSSTHTEAFF. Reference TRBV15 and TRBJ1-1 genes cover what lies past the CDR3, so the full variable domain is DAMVIQNPRYQVTQFGKPVTLSCSQTLNHNVMYWYQQKSSQAPKLLFHYYDKDFNNEADTPDNFQSRRPNTSFCFLDIRSPGLGDTAMYLCATSSTHTEAFFGQGTRLTVV.